Shown below are 5 T cell receptor beta chains from a single sample sequenced in a study of T cell repertoires in aging, cancer and after chemotherapy. A mixed TRB-A/B primer pool amplified rearranged TRB by multiplex touch-down PCR. Via MiXCR, TCRdb re-called the multiplex PCR reads, giving one row per CDR3 protein. The table lists 1,500 to 1,700 distinct CDR3 sequences, approximately 50% of them singletons. Peripheral blood genomic DNA, not sorted cells or RNA, was the template. The sample was blood. The origin of the receptors is a human donor with a blood cancer.

This clonotype is judged medium-sized. The genes are TRBV20-1 and TRBJ2-3; D gene ambiguous. The CDR3 has 12 amino acids. Between the trimmed V and J ends, which lost 0 bases and 0 bases, there was a span of 1 base. Germline assignment: CDR1 DFQATT and CDR2 SNEGSKA (reference sequence). In nucleotides, the CDR3 is TGCAGTGCTAGAGAGAGCACAGATACGCAGTATTTT. Its protein is CSARESTDTQYF.

This clonotype ranks as medium-sized (0.01 to 0.1%). The rearrangement links TRBV20-1 to TRBJ2-3; TRBD2 matches 8 bases. Per the germline V gene, CDR1 is DFQATT and CDR2 is SNEGSKA (reference sequence). Trimming cost V 3 bases and J 1 base; bases outside gene matches: 9. This CDR3 comprises 16 residues. The CDR3 DNA reads TGCAGTGCTAGCCCGGGGGGGAGCCTTGGCACAGATACGCAGTATTTT. This gives the protein CSASPGGSLGTDTQYF.

The CDR3 DNA follows: TGTGCCAGCAGTTCTAGCGGGGGGGCCGGGACCCAGTACTTC. Its protein is CASSSSGGAGTQYF. The rearrangement joins TRBV6-5 to TRBJ2-5, with 12 bases matching TRBD2. The length of the CDR3 is 14 residues. Germline CDR1 reads MNHEY; CDR2 reads SVGAGI. The junction had 4 bases not matched to a gene; V was cut back by 4 bases and J by 7 bases.

V and J are TRBV30 and TRBJ1-4, with a tentative D call TRBD1 (6 bases). The CDR3 extends over 15 amino acids. V lost 3 bases and J lost 5, with 16 bases in between. Germline values: CDR1 GTSNPN, CDR2 SVGIG (reference sequence). The CDR3 DNA reads as TGTGCCTGGAGGGGCCGGGACACGCTAAATGAAAAACTGTTTTTT. Amino acid sequence: CAWRGRDTLNEKLFF.

This sequence joins TRBV7-3 and TRBJ2-2, with D maybe TRBD1 (6 bases). Germline loops: CDR1 SGHTA, CDR2 FQGTGA. The CDR3 contains 13 residues. V was pared by 5 bases and J by 7 bases, with 11 bases between. The DNA for the CDR3 is TGTGCCAGCAGCCCAGCAGGGGTCGGGGAGCTGTTTTTT. Amino acids: CASSPAGVGELFF.